Listed below are T cell receptor beta chains from one sample, sequenced in a study of beta chain features in type 1 diabetes. The assay was immunoSEQ multiplex PCR, and TCRdb's table has in-frame clones only and misses some. The top ten hold about 0.092% of the sample, which has 200,000 to 250,000 clones, 15% to 20% seen once. The specimen sequenced was naive CD4+ T cells from blood. Receptors were obtained from a man younger than 45 with type 1 diabetes. Each CDR3 is given with its conserved first and last residue. The D gene is left open where the match is weak. Only part of the rows carry a size: once, few, many, or a class if the clone is expanded.

d_call	j_call	v_call	clone_size	cdr3_nt	cdr3_aa
.	TRBJ2-3	TRBV7-2	.	TGTGCCAGCAGCCTCACGGCAACAGATACGCAGTATTTT	CASSLTATDTQYF
.	TRBJ2-7	TRBV27	.	TGTGCCAGCAGTTTGCGGGGAAACTCCTACGAGCAGTACTTC	CASSLRGNSYEQYF
.	TRBJ1-4	TRBV9	few	TGTGCCAGCAGCGTAAGAACGTCAAGCAGTGAAAAACTGTTTTTT	CASSVRTSSSEKLFF
.	TRBJ2-1	TRBV18	.	TGTGCCAGCTCACCAACAAGGGGGAGAAATGAGCAGTTCTTC	CASSPTRGRNEQFF
TRBD2	TRBJ2-3	TRBV5-4	few	TGTGCCAGCAGCACGCGGACTAGCGGGAGCGCAGATACGCAGTATTTT	CASSTRTSGSADTQYF
TRBD2	TRBJ2-5	TRBV7-2	few	TGTGCCAGCAGCCGGGGGACTAGCGGGCTTAGAAGAGAGACCCAGTACTTC	CASSRGTSGLRRETQYF
.	TRBJ2-3	TRBV11-3	few	TGTGCCAGCAGCTTAGATCTGACGGGTACGCAGTATTTT	CASSLDLTGTQYF
TRBD2	TRBJ2-1	TRBV7-9	few	TGTGCCAGCAGCGCCACTAGCGGGAGAAGTTCCTACAATGAGCAGTTCTTC	CASSATSGRSSYNEQFF
TRBD2	TRBJ2-3	TRBV9	once	TGTGCCAGCAGCGCTGGATGGGGTAGCGGGGTTAGCACAGATACGCAGTATTTT	CASSAGWGSGVSTDTQYF
.	TRBJ2-5	TRBV7-2	.	TGTGCCAGCAGCTTAGCGCAAAGCCAAGAGACCCAGTACTTC	CASSLAQSQETQYF
TRBD1	TRBJ2-7	TRBV5-4	few	TGTGCCAGCAGCTTGGGACAGGGCAACGAGCAGTACTTC	CASSLGQGNEQYF
TRBD2	TRBJ2-1	TRBV7-2	once	TGTGCCAGCAGCCCGAGCAGCGGGAGCTCCTACAATGAGCAGTTCTTC	CASSPSSGSSYNEQFF
.	TRBJ2-5	TRBV29-1	.	TGCAGCGTTGCAGACAGGTACCAAGAGACCCAGTACTTC	CSVADRYQETQYF
.	TRBJ1-1	TRBV4-1	few	TGCGCCAGCAGCCAAGGGCCTGCTGAAGCTTTCTTT	CASSQGPAEAFF
TRBD2	TRBJ2-3	TRBV25-1	few	TGTGCCAGCAGTGAGGGCGGGAGGCTCCTCACAGATACGCAGTATTTT	CASSEGGRLLTDTQYF
TRBD2	TRBJ2-3	TRBV11-2	few	TGTGCCAGCAGCTTACTAGCGGGACCCGTCACGCAGTATTTT	CASSLLAGPVTQYF
TRBD1	TRBJ2-7	TRBV27	.	TGTGCCAGCCGACCGGACAGGGGGCACACCTACGAGCAGTACTTC	CASRPDRGHTYEQYF
.	TRBJ2-2	TRBV30	.	TGTGCCTGGAGTGTGAGGGCCGGGGAGCTGTTTTTT	CAWSVRAGELFF
.	TRBJ2-3	TRBV29-1	few	TGCAGCGTTGTCCGGGACACGAGCACAGATACGCAGTATTTT	CSVVRDTSTDTQYF
TRBD2	TRBJ2-4	TRBV14	.	TGTGCCAGCAGCCAAGAACCGGGAGGGGCAAAGAGAGATCAGTACTTC	CASSQEPGGAKRDQYF
.	TRBJ2-5	TRBV7-2	.	TGTGCCAGCAGCTTGAACGCGGAGACCCAGTACTTC	CASSLNAETQYF
TRBD2	TRBJ2-1	TRBV7-8	few	TGTGCCAGCAGCTCGACTAGCGGATCCTACAATGAGCAGTTCTTC	CASSSTSGSYNEQFF
.	TRBJ2-7	TRBV7-6	.	TGTGCCAGCAGCTTAGGGGCTGGATCCTACGAGCAGTACTTC	CASSLGAGSYEQYF
.	TRBJ1-2	TRBV4-2	few	TGTGCCAGCAGCCAAGAAAAACGGATCGGCTATGGCTACACCTTC	CASSQEKRIGYGYTF
.	TRBJ2-5	TRBV4-1	few	TGCGCCAGCAGCCAAGGACTATCCCTTTCGACCCAGTACTTC	CASSQGLSLSTQYF
.	TRBJ2-1	TRBV10-3	.	TGTGCCATCAGTGAGTCAGGTGACAATGAGCAGTTCTTC	CAISESGDNEQFF
TRBD1	TRBJ1-5	TRBV7-2	few	TGTGCCAGCAGCGAAGTTGGGACAGGGCACAATCAGCCCCAGCATTTT	CASSEVGTGHNQPQHF
.	TRBJ2-7	TRBV5-1	.	TGCGCCAGCAGCTCGGATAACTCCAACGAGCAGTACTTC	CASSSDNSNEQYF
TRBD2	TRBJ2-1	TRBV25-1	few	TGTGCCAGCAGTGAACGACTAGCCCTCAATGAGCAGTTCTTC	CASSERLALNEQFF